This T cell receptor (beta chain) was sequenced for a study of blood T cells in healthy people across ages. Study-wide points: Strong correlation existed between TCR beta diversity and naive T cell percentage.

The authors ran a second PCR of about 6 to 11 cycles using a sample-barcoded 5' primer and a J-beta primer mix. A tag from a template-switch adaptor with 12 random nucleotides marked each cDNA molecule. TCRdb used MiXCR to reprocess the 5' RACE reads, holding one entry per CDR3 protein. This table holds about 1.7 million distinct CDR3 sequences, 25% to 30% found once. Germline lookup yields CDR1 SNHLY and CDR2 FYNNEI. This CDR3 has 14 amino acids. Trimming stripped 4 bases from V and 15 bases from J, with 22 bases between. Concerning this clonotype itself: Antigen unknown.

The rearrangement joins TRBV2 to TRBJ2-4; no firm D call. Sequencing was performed on blood. The clonotype comes from a woman aged 25-40 years in good health. CDR3 sequence reads: CASSADFGSYERYF. As DNA, the CDR3 is TGTGCCAGCAGTGCTGACTTTGGATCCTACGAGCGGTACTTC.